The 32 T cell receptor beta chains below all came from one sample that was sequenced in a study of blood T cell repertoires in COVID-19. Profiled with immunoSEQ multiplex PCR; TCRdb holds only in-frame clones, not every one. In the table there are 150,000 to 200,000 clones, about nine tenths of which are singletons. Source material: peripheral blood. The source of these receptors is a woman in her sixties or seventies who had recovered from COVID-19.

The genes are TRBV14 and TRBJ2-5; maybe TRBD2 (6 bases). The germline gives CDR1 SGHDN, CDR2 FVKESK. The CDR3 is 15 residues long. The V end lost 4 bases, the J end lost 4 bases, and 16 bases lay between the germline ends. The CDR3 spells CASSPIVTSLETQYF. The CDR3 DNA reads TGTGCCAGCAGCCCAATTGTCACTAGCCTAGAGACCCAGTACTTC.

The CDR3 sequence is CAWIFRGLYEQYF. The CDR3 DNA is TGTGCCTGGATTTTCAGGGGTTTGTACGAGCAGTACTTC. The chain links TRBV30 to TRBJ2-7, with a weak D call TRBD1 (6 bases). The CDR3 is 13 amino acids. V was pared by 4 bases and J by 4 bases, with 14 bases between. From germline, CDR1 is GTSNPN and CDR2 SVGIG (reference sequence).

The J gene is TRBJ1-4, the V gene TRBV5-1, with a tentative D call TRBD1 (6 bases). The CDR3 spans 13 residues. V was cut by 0 bases and J by 7 bases, with 7 bases left in between. The germline CDR1 and CDR2 sequences are SGHRS and YFSETQ. In DNA form, the CDR3 reads TGCGCCAGCAGCTTGGAGGGGGTTGAAAAACTGTTTTTT. Translating gives CASSLEGVEKLFF.

V gene TRBV4-1 combines with J gene TRBJ2-7, with 7 bases that match TRBD1. CDR3 length equals 14 residues. After removal of 2 bases from V and 3 bases from J, the junction contained 4 bases not matched to a gene. Germline V gene data show CDR1 as MGHRA and CDR2 as YSYEKL. The CDR3 region has the DNA TGCGCCAGCAGCCAAACCCGGGACAGCTACGAGCAGTACTTC. This encodes CASSQTRDSYEQYF.

This clone was detected a few times. The chain recombines TRBV5-1 with TRBJ2-3, with D perhaps matching TRBD1 (5 bases). This CDR3 has 15 amino acids. Germline lookup yields CDR1 SGHRS and CDR2 YFSETQ. V lost 0 bases to trimming and J lost 4 bases, with 12 bases between them. CDR3 sequence (DNA): TGCGCCAGCAGCTTGGGTCACCAGGGCCCAGATACGCAGTATTTT. The encoded protein is CASSLGHQGPDTQYF.

This clone was seen once. The chain links TRBV27 to TRBJ2-6; 8 bases agree with TRBD1. The CDR3 is 16 amino acids. V was clipped by 5 bases and J by 2 bases; unmatched bases: 5. Germline CDR1 MNHEY, CDR2 SMNVEV (reference sequence). For the CDR3, the DNA is TGTGCCAGCAGTACACTCAGGGGGCCTGGGGCCAACGTCCTGACTTTC. Protein product: CASSTLRGPGANVLTF.

The chain links TRBV19 to TRBJ1-1; 8 bases are a match to TRBD1. Germline loops: CDR1 LNHDA, CDR2 SQIVND (reference sequence). The CDR3 totals 15 residues. The trim removed 5 bases at V and 1 base at J, leaving 6 bases unmatched. The CDR3 DNA follows: TGTGCCAGTAGTCCTAATGACAGGGGGAACACTGAAGCTTTCTTT. It yields the protein CASSPNDRGNTEAFF.

The CDR3 region is CASSQERLKTSTDTQYF. The CDR3 region has the DNA TGCGCCAGCAGCCAAGAGCGTCTGAAGACTAGCACAGATACGCAGTATTTT. This chain connects TRBV4-1 to TRBJ2-3; no clear D gene. CDR3 size: 17 residues. V shed 0 bases and J shed 0 bases, with 13 bases lying between them. CDR1 and CDR2 from the germline V gene are MGHRA and YSYEKL.

V gene TRBV3-1 (or the pseudogene TRBV3-2) combines with J gene TRBJ2-2, with D perhaps matching TRBD2 (6 bases). CDR1 and CDR2 from the germline V gene are LGHDT and YNNKEL (reference sequence). V lost 5 bases and J lost 1, with 11 bases in between. This CDR3 spans 15 amino acids. The CDR3 DNA sequence: TGTGCCAGCAGCTTACGGACTATGAACACCGGGGAGCTGTTTTTT. This gives the protein CASSLRTMNTGELFF.

This chain links TRBV3-1 (or the pseudogene TRBV3-2) with TRBJ2-7; D possibly corresponds to TRBD2 (5 bases). Trimming left V 4 bases short and J 6 bases short, with 7 bases between. CDR3 length: 11 residues. Germline CDR1 reads LGHDT; CDR2 reads YNNKEL (reference sequence). The DNA for the CDR3 is TGTGCCAGCAGCCTCCGGGGCGAGCAGTACTTC. It is translated as CASSLRGEQYF.

V gene TRBV2 combines with J gene TRBJ1-5; D might be TRBD1 (6 bases). Germline assignment: CDR1 SNHLY and CDR2 FYNNEI. V was cut by 3 bases and J by 7 bases, with 16 bases left in between. This CDR3 is 15 amino acids long. CDR3 loop: CASSDPRSRGQPQHF. DNA of the CDR3: TGTGCCAGCAGTGACCCCAGGAGCAGGGGACAGCCCCAGCATTTT.

The rearrangement links TRBV5-1 to TRBJ1-2; 9 bases align to TRBD1. Trimming at V came to 1 base and at J to 5 bases, leaving 6 bases not matched to a gene. There are 15 residues in the CDR3. Germline CDR1 SGHRS, CDR2 YFSETQ. CDR3 sequence (DNA): TGCGCCAGCAGCTTGACAGGGGGCGCGAAATATGGCTACACCTTC. Its translation: CASSLTGGAKYGYTF.

The chain's CDR3 is CASRTGGSEKLFF. The CDR3 bases are TGTGCCAGCAGGACAGGGGGAAGTGAAAAACTGTTTTTT. This chain connects TRBV28 to TRBJ1-4, with 9 bases that match TRBD1. J lost 7 bases, V lost 6 bases, and 3 bases had no gene match. The germline CDR1 and CDR2 sequences are MDHEN and SYDVKM. The CDR3 is 13 residues long.

This rearrangement joins TRBV3-1 (or the pseudogene TRBV3-2) to TRBJ2-2, with 9 bases that match TRBD1. The CDR3 loop spans 15 amino acids. J gave up 7 bases and V 4 bases, and 7 bases lay outside the gene matches. CDR1 is LGHDT, CDR2 YNNKEL, per germline (reference sequence). In DNA form, the CDR3 reads TGTGCCAGCAGCCCCCGGGACAGGGTAATCGGGGAGCTGTTTTTT. The encoded protein is CASSPRDRVIGELFF.

This clone was seen just once. The chain is built from TRBV25-1 and TRBJ1-5; 7 nucleotides agree with TRBD1. The CDR3 length is 13 residues. Germline CDR1 reads MGHDK; CDR2 reads SYGVNS. The J segment lost 4 bases and the V segment lost 5 bases, leaving 2 bases of the junction unmatched. This CDR3 reads CASSRDSNQPQHF. DNA of the CDR3: TGTGCCAGCAGTCGGGACAGTAATCAGCCCCAGCATTTT.

This chain links TRBV5-6 with TRBJ2-7, with D unclear. The V gene lost 0 bases and the J gene lost 2 bases, with 9 bases spanning the gap. This CDR3 spans 14 amino acids. Germline CDR1 is SGHDT and CDR2 is YYEEEE. For the CDR3, the DNA is TGTGCCAGCAGCTTGGCTCAGAAAACCTACGAGCAGTACTTC. Encoded protein: CASSLAQKTYEQYF.

The rearrangement uses TRBV7-9 and TRBJ2-3, with 10 bases matching TRBD1. Germline V lookup: CDR1 SEHNR, CDR2 FQNEAQ (reference sequence). This CDR3 contains 16 residues. The ends lost 1 base at V and 2 bases at J; junction bases unmatched: 3. The CDR3 sequence: CASSLGDRGHTDTQYF. The DNA of the CDR3 is TGTGCCAGCAGCTTAGGAGACAGGGGGCACACAGATACGCAGTATTTT.

The rearrangement joins TRBV28 to TRBJ1-2; 8 bases are a match to TRBD1. This CDR3 is 13 amino acids long. The V gene's germline CDR1 is MDHEN and CDR2 SYDVKM. The trim removed 5 bases at V and 8 bases at J, leaving 7 bases unmatched. CDR3 sequence reads: CASSDRGPLGYTF. The CDR3 DNA is TGTGCCAGCAGTGACAGGGGCCCCCTGGGCTACACCTTC.

The chain employs TRBV7-8 and TRBJ2-7; 7 bases fit TRBD2. The V segment lost 1 base and the J segment 2 bases; nucleotides outside the gene matches: 8. This CDR3 region has 16 residues. Germline V gives CDR1 SGHVS, CDR2 FQNEAQ. The CDR3 reads CASSLGASGVPYEQYF. As DNA, the CDR3 is TGTGCCAGCAGCTTAGGGGCTAGCGGCGTCCCCTACGAGCAGTACTTC.

The chain carries TRBV5-1 and TRBJ2-5, with D possibly matching TRBD2 (6 bases). Trimming took off 0 bases at V and 2 bases at J, with 11 bases between the two ends. Germline V gene lookup returns CDR1 SGHRS and CDR2 YFSETQ. This CDR3 is 15 amino acids long. CDR3 sequence reads: CASSLGAGRQETQYF. The CDR3 DNA sequence: TGCGCCAGCAGCTTGGGGGCGGGGAGACAAGAGACCCAGTACTTC.

This CDR3 reads CASSYKGGATNEKLFF. The DNA of the CDR3 is TGTGCCAGCAGTTACAAGGGAGGTGCAACTAATGAAAAACTGTTTTTT. V is TRBV6-6 and J is TRBJ1-4; unclear D gene. V lost 2 bases to trimming and J lost 0 bases, with 10 bases between them. CDR1 MNHNY and CDR2 SVGAGI come from the germline V gene (reference sequence). This CDR3 contains 16 residues.

Written as DNA, the CDR3 is TGTGCCAGCGCGGACAGGGGGCGAGAAGAGACCCAGTACTTC. This codes for CASADRGREETQYF. The gene calls are TRBV28 and TRBJ2-5, with 11 positions matching TRBD1. The CDR3 has 14 residues. With 8 bases clipped from V and 3 bases from J, the junction kept 5 bases outside the gene matches. The germline CDR1 and CDR2 sequences are MDHEN and SYDVKM.

The chain joins TRBV11-2 to TRBJ2-5, with D unresolved. Germline V gene sequence: CDR1 SGHAT, CDR2 FQNNGV. V lost 6 bases to trimming and J lost 2 bases, with 10 bases between them. The CDR3 consists of 13 residues. The CDR3 DNA follows: TGTGCCAGCAGTTCGGGTATTCAAGAGACCCAGTACTTC. Encoded protein: CASSSGIQETQYF.

This sequence joins TRBV11-2 and TRBJ1-3; a weak D match, TRBD1 (6 bases). V dropped 4 bases and J dropped 1 base, with 14 bases sitting between them. The CDR3 contains 16 residues. The germline V gene has CDR1 SGHAT and CDR2 FQNNGV. The CDR3 loop is CASSSVKGVSGNTIYF. In DNA form, the CDR3 reads TGTGCCAGCAGCTCGGTAAAGGGGGTTTCTGGAAACACCATATATTTT.

V usage is TRBV6-4 and J usage is TRBJ2-3; D not certain. CDR1 is MRHNA, CDR2 SNTAGT, per germline. The CDR3 is made up of 13 amino acids. V lost 0 bases and J lost 3, with 4 bases in between. This chain's CDR3 is CASSDSETDTQYF. CDR3 bases: TGTGCCAGCAGTGACTCAGAGACAGATACGCAGTATTTT.

The gene calls are TRBV20-1 and TRBJ2-1; D is possibly TRBD1 (5 bases). CDR3 length: 11 residues. Germline V gene sequence: CDR1 DFQATT, CDR2 SNEGSKA (reference sequence). With 4 bases removed from V and 5 bases from J, the gap between germline ends came to 6 bases. CDR3 DNA: TGCAGTGCTACCAGGGACAATGAGCAGTTCTTC. Protein product: CSATRDNEQFF.

The chain joins TRBV28 to TRBJ1-1; TRBD1 matches 9 bases. The germline V gene encodes CDR1 MDHEN and CDR2 SYDVKM. Trimming removed 2 bases from V and 4 bases from J; junction bases left unmatched: 2. The CDR3 extends over 14 amino acids. CDR3 in DNA: TGTGCCAGCAGTTTAACAGGGGGCGTCACTGAAGCTTTCTTT. It yields the protein CASSLTGGVTEAFF.

The gene calls are TRBV11-3 and TRBJ1-1; D is uncertain. The length of the CDR3 is 12 residues. Deletions cut 1 base from V and 8 bases from J, with 8 bases between. CDR1 SGHNT and CDR2 YENEEA come from the germline V gene. As DNA, the CDR3 is TGTGCCAGCAGCTTAGCGGCAGGCGAAGCTTTCTTT. This codes for CASSLAAGEAFF.

The chain has TRBV28 and TRBJ1-2; D not resolved. The germline V gene encodes CDR1 MDHEN and CDR2 SYDVKM. V gave up 5 bases and J gave up 4 bases, with 11 bases separating them. The CDR3 is made up of 13 amino acids. The CDR3 loop reads CASSPTYGYGYTF. As DNA, the CDR3 is TGTGCCAGCAGTCCTACGTATGGCTATGGCTACACCTTC.

The gene calls are TRBV2 and TRBJ1-2; no clear D. This CDR3 region has 13 residues. Germline V lookup: CDR1 SNHLY, CDR2 FYNNEI. V was pared by 6 bases and J by 1 base, with 9 bases between. The CDR3 DNA reads TGTGCCAGCAGGAATGTAGTTAACTATGGCTACACCTTC. Amino acid sequence: CASRNVVNYGYTF.

The V gene is TRBV5-5, the J gene TRBJ1-2; D is perhaps TRBD1 (6 bases). Germline V gene data show CDR1 as SGHKS and CDR2 as YYEKEE (reference sequence). V gave up 5 bases and J gave up 6 bases, with 26 bases separating them. CDR3 length equals 17 residues. As DNA, the CDR3 is TGTGCCAGCAGTAATATACTCATCAGGGGAAGTACCGATGGCTACACCTTC. Protein product: CASSNILIRGSTDGYTF.

The chain links TRBV10-3 to TRBJ1-1; 7 bases agree with TRBD1. Per the germline V gene, CDR1 is ENHRY and CDR2 is SYGVKD. V shed 6 bases and J 4 bases; nucleotides not matched to a gene: 8. The CDR3 is made up of 14 amino acids. CDR3 region: CAIREQGIGTEAFF. The CDR3 coding sequence is TGTGCCATCAGGGAACAGGGGATCGGCACTGAAGCTTTCTTT.